Shown below are 7 T cell receptor beta chains from a single sample sequenced in a study of cytomegalovirus exposure and HLA in healthy donors. PCR was performed using 60 Vbeta and 13 Jbeta primers. Clones were read by immunoSEQ multiplex PCR, and TCRdb kept only the in-frame ones, dropping some. The profile shows 75,000 to 100,000 clones, roughly 74% of them singletons. The sequencing input was PBMCs. Every receptor here comes from a woman between 65 and 79 years old in good health and CMV-seropositive.

This clone was counted once. The V call is TRBV11-3, the J call TRBJ2-5; tentative D call: TRBD1 (6 bases). The CDR3 spans 13 residues. Germline assignment: CDR1 SGHNT and CDR2 YENEEA. Trimming removed 4 bases at V and 5 bases at J, with 11 bases between. The CDR3 region is CASSYDRLETQYF. CDR3 nucleotides: TGTGCCAGCAGCTATGACAGGTTGGAGACCCAGTACTTC.

This clone was detected only once. J is TRBJ2-7 and V is TRBV19; D perhaps matches TRBD1 (5 bases). Trimming removed 3 bases from V and 2 bases from J, with 11 bases in between. The CDR3 runs 14 residues. Looked up from germline, CDR1 is LNHDA and CDR2 is SQIVND (reference sequence). The chain's CDR3 is CASSMGRDTYEQYF. CDR3 sequence (DNA): TGTGCCAGTAGTATGGGCAGGGATACCTACGAGCAGTACTTC.

The chain links TRBV7-3 to TRBJ2-1; 8 bases agree with TRBD1. Trimming at V came to 5 bases and at J to 7 bases, leaving 16 bases not matched to a gene. This CDR3 is built from 17 residues. Per germline, CDR1 SGHTA and CDR2 FQGTGA. CDR3 protein: CASSPGQGTSTGNEQFF. For the CDR3, the DNA is TGTGCCAGCAGCCCAGGACAGGGAACCTCCACCGGTAATGAGCAGTTCTTC.

The chain combines TRBV7-2 with TRBJ2-3; a weak D match, TRBD1 (5 bases). Per the germline V gene, CDR1 is SGHTA and CDR2 is FQGNSA. Trimming took off 5 bases at V and 3 bases at J, with 15 bases between the two ends. This CDR3 is built from 15 residues. CDR3 DNA sequence: TGTGCCAGCAGCCCAGGTGGGGCGATGACAGATACGCAGTATTTT. This sequence encodes CASSPGGAMTDTQYF.

This chain connects TRBV5-6 to TRBJ1-4; D possibly corresponds to TRBD1 (6 bases). Germline CDR1 is SGHDT and CDR2 is YYEEEE. Between the trimmed V and J ends, which lost 4 bases and 3 bases, there was a span of 10 bases. The CDR3 has 14 amino acids. The DNA of the CDR3 is TGTGCCAGCAGCCAGGGACACTCTAATGAAAAACTGTTTTTT. Its translation is CASSQGHSNEKLFF.

This chain joins TRBV10-1 and TRBJ2-3; no clear D gene. The CDR3 totals 12 residues. V was clipped by 10 bases and J by 4 bases, with 12 bases between them. The germline gives CDR1 WNHNN, CDR2 SYGVQD (reference sequence). The CDR3 is CAILLDSDTQYF. CDR3 in DNA: TGCGCCATCCTATTAGACTCAGATACGCAGTATTTT.

The rearrangement joins TRBV5-1 to TRBJ2-7, with 7 positions matching TRBD1. Germline CDR1 reads SGHRS; CDR2 reads YFSETQ. The V gene end was trimmed by 9 bases and the J gene end by 0 bases; junction bases not matched to a gene: 9. This CDR3 is built from 14 residues. CDR3 loop: CATSRDSRSYEQYF. The CDR3 region has the DNA TGCGCCACTTCCCGGGACAGCCGCTCCTACGAGCAGTACTTC.